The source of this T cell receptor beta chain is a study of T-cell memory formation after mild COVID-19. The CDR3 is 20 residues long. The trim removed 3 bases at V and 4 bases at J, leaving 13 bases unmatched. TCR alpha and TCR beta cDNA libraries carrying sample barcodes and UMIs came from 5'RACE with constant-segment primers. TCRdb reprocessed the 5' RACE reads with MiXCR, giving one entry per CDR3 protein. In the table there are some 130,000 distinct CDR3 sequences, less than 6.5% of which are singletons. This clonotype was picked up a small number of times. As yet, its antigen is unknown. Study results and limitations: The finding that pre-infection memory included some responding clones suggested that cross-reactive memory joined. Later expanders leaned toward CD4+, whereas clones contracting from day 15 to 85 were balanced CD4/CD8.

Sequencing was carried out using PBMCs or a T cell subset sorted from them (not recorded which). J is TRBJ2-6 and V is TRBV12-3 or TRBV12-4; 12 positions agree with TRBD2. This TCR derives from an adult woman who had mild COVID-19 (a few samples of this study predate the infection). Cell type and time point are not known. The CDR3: CASSFVTGLAGYPGANVLTF. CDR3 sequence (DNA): TGTGCCAGCAGTTTCGTAACCGGACTAGCGGGATATCCCGGGGCCAACGTCCTGACTTTC.